A selection of T cell receptor beta chains follows, all from one sample in a study of post-analysis software for immune sequencing data. From the PCR reads, TCRdb called clonotypes with MiXCR, one entry per CDR3 protein. The data show 350,000 to 450,000 distinct CDR3 sequences, 35% to 45% seen once. Sequencing input: blood. All receptors derive from a girl aged 2 to 9 with multiple sclerosis. Both conserved end residues are part of each CDR3. Each record gives: D gene, V gene, J gene, clone size, CDR3 protein, CDR3 DNA. A D gene is named only where the DNA matches it firmly. Size is omitted from some rows. Given values are once, few, many or a class for expanded clones.

d_gene: -; v_gene: TRBV6-5; j_gene: TRBJ2-7; abundance: few; CDR3aa: CASSYSVGQTYEQYF; CDR3nt: TGTGCCAGCAGTTACTCCGTGGGACAAACCTACGAGCAGTACTTC
d_gene: -; v_gene: TRBV7-7; j_gene: TRBJ2-1; abundance: few; CDR3aa: CASSLVAGIGEQFF; CDR3nt: TGTGCTAGCAGCTTAGTCGCGGGAATTGGTGAGCAGTTCTTC
d_gene: TRBD2; v_gene: TRBV7-2; j_gene: TRBJ2-3; abundance: -; CDR3aa: CASSPYSGRGTDTQYF; CDR3nt: TGTGCCAGCAGCCCTTATAGCGGGAGAGGCACAGATACGCAGTATTTT
d_gene: TRBD1; v_gene: TRBV20-1; j_gene: TRBJ1-6; abundance: few; CDR3aa: CSAGTGTGLRSPLHF; CDR3nt: TGCAGTGCTGGGACCGGGACAGGGCTTCGGTCACCCCTCCACTTT
d_gene: TRBD1; v_gene: TRBV6-4; j_gene: TRBJ1-2; abundance: -; CDR3aa: CASSVTGEDYGYTF; CDR3nt: TGTGCCAGCAGTGTGACAGGGGAGGACTATGGCTACACCTTC
d_gene: -; v_gene: TRBV28; j_gene: TRBJ2-4; abundance: -; CDR3aa: CASSFVGLRSAKNIQYF; CDR3nt: TGTGCCAGCAGTTTTGTGGGGCTACGGTCAGCCAAAAACATTCAGTACTTC
d_gene: -; v_gene: TRBV9; j_gene: TRBJ1-2; abundance: few; CDR3aa: CASSVEFGSGGGYTF; CDR3nt: TGTGCCAGCAGCGTAGAATTCGGATCTGGGGGTGGCTACACCTTC
d_gene: -; v_gene: TRBV14; j_gene: TRBJ2-1; abundance: -; CDR3aa: CASSPHFRERSYNEQFF; CDR3nt: TGTGCCAGCAGCCCCCACTTTAGGGAGCGTTCCTACAATGAGCAGTTCTTC
d_gene: -; v_gene: TRBV2; j_gene: TRBJ2-7; abundance: few; CDR3aa: CASSEALWQTYEQYF; CDR3nt: TGTGCCAGCAGTGAAGCGCTTTGGCAGACCTACGAGCAGTACTTC
d_gene: -; v_gene: TRBV27; j_gene: TRBJ2-1; abundance: once; CDR3aa: CASSLAKTYNEQFF; CDR3nt: TGTGCCAGCAGTTTAGCTAAGACCTACAATGAGCAGTTCTTC
d_gene: TRBD2; v_gene: TRBV5-1; j_gene: TRBJ2-1; abundance: few; CDR3aa: CASSLVLAGVNEQFF; CDR3nt: TGCGCCAGCAGCTTGGTACTAGCGGGAGTCAATGAGCAGTTCTTC
d_gene: TRBD1; v_gene: TRBV20-1; j_gene: TRBJ1-1; abundance: -; CDR3aa: CSARPTGVGTEAFF; CDR3nt: TGCAGTGCTAGGCCGACAGGGGTTGGCACTGAAGCTTTCTTT
d_gene: TRBD2; v_gene: TRBV4-1; j_gene: TRBJ2-2; abundance: -; CDR3aa: CASSQVSGGPGGLFF; CDR3nt: TGCGCCAGCAGCCAAGTTAGCGGGGGGCCCGGGGGGCTGTTTTTT
d_gene: -; v_gene: TRBV10-3; j_gene: TRBJ2-3; abundance: -; CDR3aa: CAISEIGTQYF; CDR3nt: TGTGCCATCAGTGAGATAGGTACGCAGTATTTT
d_gene: TRBD2; v_gene: TRBV5-1; j_gene: TRBJ2-3; abundance: few; CDR3aa: CASSLPAGGHLADTQYF; CDR3nt: TGCGCCAGCAGCTTGCCAGCGGGGGGGCATTTGGCAGATACGCAGTATTTT
d_gene: -; v_gene: TRBV4-3; j_gene: TRBJ2-5; abundance: -; CDR3aa: CASSQVSQGQETQYF; CDR3nt: TGCGCCAGCAGCCAAGTTAGCCAGGGGCAAGAGACCCAGTACTTC
d_gene: -; v_gene: TRBV3-1; j_gene: TRBJ1-6; abundance: -; CDR3aa: CASSQGPSERESPLHF; CDR3nt: TGTGCCAGCAGCCAAGGCCCCAGCGAACGGGAGTCACCCCTCCACTTT
d_gene: TRBD2; v_gene: TRBV10-3; j_gene: TRBJ2-1; abundance: -; CDR3aa: CATSLAGVNIEQFF; CDR3nt: TGTGCCACGTCCCTAGCGGGAGTTAATATTGAGCAGTTCTTC
d_gene: TRBD2; v_gene: TRBV10-3; j_gene: TRBJ2-7; abundance: -; CDR3aa: CAIGPSGTYGQYF; CDR3nt: TGTGCCATCGGGCCTAGCGGGACCTACGGGCAGTACTTC
d_gene: -; v_gene: TRBV4-2; j_gene: TRBJ2-1; abundance: -; CDR3aa: CASSQPLGSVNEQFF; CDR3nt: TGTGCCAGCAGCCAACCTTTGGGGTCCGTCAATGAGCAGTTCTTC
d_gene: TRBD1; v_gene: TRBV7-9; j_gene: TRBJ2-7; abundance: -; CDR3aa: CASSLGGTGYEQYF; CDR3nt: TGTGCCAGCAGCTTAGGCGGGACAGGCTACGAGCAGTACTTC
d_gene: TRBD2; v_gene: TRBV28; j_gene: TRBJ2-7; abundance: -; CDR3aa: CASSLSPRGTYEQYF; CDR3nt: TGTGCCAGCAGTTTATCTCCGCGGGGGACCTACGAGCAGTACTTC
d_gene: -; v_gene: TRBV7-9; j_gene: TRBJ2-1; abundance: -; CDR3aa: CASSQTSGGRGEQFF; CDR3nt: TGTGCCAGCAGCCAGACCTCCGGGGGGCGTGGTGAGCAGTTCTTC
d_gene: TRBD2; v_gene: TRBV20-1; j_gene: TRBJ2-3; abundance: many; CDR3aa: CSASAGGSTDTQYF; CDR3nt: TGCAGTGCTAGTGCGGGGGGAAGCACAGATACGCAGTATTTT
d_gene: -; v_gene: TRBV2; j_gene: TRBJ2-4; abundance: -; CDR3aa: CASRATGIWRENIQYF; CDR3nt: TGTGCCAGCAGAGCTACAGGGATTTGGAGAGAAAACATTCAGTACTTC
d_gene: -; v_gene: TRBV29-1; j_gene: TRBJ2-5; abundance: few; CDR3aa: CSSRQPPPQETQYF; CDR3nt: TGCAGCTCCAGACAGCCACCTCCTCAAGAGACCCAGTACTTC
d_gene: -; v_gene: TRBV7-2; j_gene: TRBJ2-5; abundance: many; CDR3aa: CASSLRPRETQYF; CDR3nt: TGTGCCAGCAGCTTAAGGCCTAGGGAGACCCAGTACTTC
d_gene: -; v_gene: TRBV27; j_gene: TRBJ2-7; abundance: -; CDR3aa: CASSPLGFYYEQYF; CDR3nt: TGTGCCAGCAGCCCGCTCGGGTTCTACTACGAGCAGTACTTC
d_gene: -; v_gene: TRBV29-1; j_gene: TRBJ2-3; abundance: few; CDR3aa: CSVDGSSTDTQYF; CDR3nt: TGCAGCGTTGATGGCTCTAGCACAGATACGCAGTATTTT
d_gene: -; v_gene: TRBV7-2; j_gene: TRBJ2-1; abundance: -; CDR3aa: CASSPLHEQFF; CDR3nt: TGTGCCAGCAGTCCTCTCCATGAGCAGTTCTTC
d_gene: -; v_gene: TRBV6-5; j_gene: TRBJ1-1; abundance: -; CDR3aa: CASSPRENTEAFF; CDR3nt: TGTGCCAGCAGCCCCAGGGAGAACACTGAAGCTTTCTTT
d_gene: TRBD1; v_gene: TRBV19; j_gene: TRBJ2-1; abundance: few; CDR3aa: CASSIADRGSSEQFF; CDR3nt: TGTGCCAGTAGTATAGCGGACAGGGGTAGTAGTGAGCAGTTCTTC
d_gene: TRBD1; v_gene: TRBV14; j_gene: TRBJ2-2; abundance: -; CDR3aa: CASSLGTGTAGELFF; CDR3nt: TGTGCCAGCAGCCTCGGGACAGGGACGGCCGGGGAGCTGTTTTTT
d_gene: TRBD2; v_gene: TRBV7-8; j_gene: TRBJ2-5; abundance: -; CDR3aa: CASSPSGGVISASGVYQETQYF; CDR3nt: TGTGCCAGCAGCCCGTCGGGGGGGGTGATATCAGCCAGCGGAGTGTACCAAGAGACCCAGTACTTC
d_gene: -; v_gene: TRBV6-6; j_gene: TRBJ1-2; abundance: -; CDR3aa: CASSSPVNSAYGHTF; CDR3nt: TGTGCCAGCAGTTCCCCCGTGAACAGTGCCTATGGCCACACCTTC
d_gene: TRBD1; v_gene: TRBV7-2; j_gene: TRBJ1-1; abundance: -; CDR3aa: CASRYGATGVTEAFF; CDR3nt: TGTGCCAGCAGATACGGCGCGACAGGGGTCACTGAAGCTTTCTTT
d_gene: -; v_gene: TRBV29-1; j_gene: TRBJ2-7; abundance: few; CDR3aa: CSVEGLAGYEQYF; CDR3nt: TGCAGCGTTGAAGGACTCGCGGGCTACGAGCAGTACTTC
d_gene: TRBD1; v_gene: TRBV20-1; j_gene: TRBJ1-2; abundance: few; CDR3aa: CSAGPGQGMDGYTF; CDR3nt: TGCAGTGCCGGTCCAGGACAGGGTATGGATGGCTACACCTTC
d_gene: TRBD1; v_gene: TRBV28; j_gene: TRBJ1-1; abundance: -; CDR3aa: CASSFKTGGWSEAFF; CDR3nt: TGTGCCAGCAGTTTCAAGACAGGGGGCTGGTCTGAAGCTTTCTTT
d_gene: TRBD1; v_gene: TRBV12-3/TRBV12-4; j_gene: TRBJ1-2; abundance: -; CDR3aa: CASSFRGADGYTF; CDR3nt: TGTGCCAGCAGTTTCAGGGGGGCTGATGGCTACACCTTC
d_gene: TRBD1; v_gene: TRBV5-1; j_gene: TRBJ1-2; abundance: -; CDR3aa: CASSLAVGGEIGYTF; CDR3nt: TGCGCCAGCAGCTTGGCCGTAGGGGGCGAGATTGGCTACACCTTC